This record looks at one TCR beta chain sequence and its context. The antigen is not known. CDR3 length equals 16 residues. Per the germline V gene, CDR1 is LGHDT and CDR2 is YNNKEL (reference sequence). V shed 1 base and J 3 bases; nucleotides not matched to a gene: 7. This sample was taken from a study of T-cell memory formation after mild COVID-19. Study as a whole: TCR clusters mostly belonged to single donors.

Findings and limits, study-wide: Researchers found some responding clones in pre-infection memory, a sign that cross-reactive memory joined.

In TCRdb, the 5' RACE reads were re-called with MiXCR into one record per CDR3 protein. The data hold under 110,000 distinct CDR3 sequences, with 9.5% to 15% observed a single time. Sequences were obtained from PBMCs or a T cell subset sorted from them (not recorded which). The chain combines TRBV3-1 with TRBJ2-3; 7 bases match TRBD2. The sequence was collected from an adult woman who had mild COVID-19 (a few samples of this study predate the infection). Cell type and time point are not known. The CDR3 region has the DNA TGTGCCAGCAGCCAAGCTGGGGAGGGTCTGACAGATACGCAGTATTTT. It specifies CASSQAGEGLTDTQYF.